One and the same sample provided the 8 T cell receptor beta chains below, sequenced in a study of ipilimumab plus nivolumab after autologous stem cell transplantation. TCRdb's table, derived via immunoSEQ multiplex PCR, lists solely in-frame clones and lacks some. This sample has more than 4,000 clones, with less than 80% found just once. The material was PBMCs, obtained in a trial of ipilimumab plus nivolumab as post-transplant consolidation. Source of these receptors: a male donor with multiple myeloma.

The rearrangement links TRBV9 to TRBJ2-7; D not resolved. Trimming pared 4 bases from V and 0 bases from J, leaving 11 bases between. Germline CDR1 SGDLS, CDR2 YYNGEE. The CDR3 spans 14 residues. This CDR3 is CASSLGQSSYEQYF. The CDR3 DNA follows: TGTGCCAGCAGCTTAGGTCAGAGCTCCTACGAGCAGTACTTC.

The chain's CDR3 is CARRDGTTYEQYF. For the CDR3, the DNA is TGTGCCAGACGGGACGGGACAACCTACGAGCAGTACTTC. This rearrangement joins TRBV2 to TRBJ2-7, with D possibly TRBD1 on 6 matching bases. Germline-derived CDR1 and CDR2 are SNHLY and FYNNEI. The CDR3 loop spans 13 amino acids. The germline V and J ends were trimmed by 9 bases and 2 bases, with 14 bases remaining between them.

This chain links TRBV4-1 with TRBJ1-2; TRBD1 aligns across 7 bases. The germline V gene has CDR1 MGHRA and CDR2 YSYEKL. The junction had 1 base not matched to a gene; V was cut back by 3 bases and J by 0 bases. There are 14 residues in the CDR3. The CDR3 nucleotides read TGCGCCAGCAGCCATGGGACAGCTAACTATGGCTACACCTTC. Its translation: CASSHGTANYGYTF.

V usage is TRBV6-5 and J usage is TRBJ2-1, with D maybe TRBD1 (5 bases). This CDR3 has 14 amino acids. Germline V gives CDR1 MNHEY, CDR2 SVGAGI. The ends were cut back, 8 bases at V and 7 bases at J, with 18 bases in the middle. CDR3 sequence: CASRIMAGLNEQFF. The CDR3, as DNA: TGTGCCAGCCGTATTATGGCAGGGTTAAATGAGCAGTTCTTC.

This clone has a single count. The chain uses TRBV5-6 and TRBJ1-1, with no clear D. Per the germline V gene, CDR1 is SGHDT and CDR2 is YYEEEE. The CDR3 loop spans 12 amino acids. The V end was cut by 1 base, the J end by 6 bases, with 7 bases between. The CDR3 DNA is TGTGCCAGCAGCTTGATTCGGGCTGAAGCTTTCTTT. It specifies CASSLIRAEAFF.

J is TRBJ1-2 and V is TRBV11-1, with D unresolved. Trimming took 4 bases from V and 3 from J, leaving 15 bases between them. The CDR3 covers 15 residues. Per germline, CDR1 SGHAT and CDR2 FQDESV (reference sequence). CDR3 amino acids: CASSWSAGDHYGYTF. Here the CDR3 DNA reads TGTGCCAGCAGCTGGTCGGCGGGCGACCACTATGGCTACACCTTC. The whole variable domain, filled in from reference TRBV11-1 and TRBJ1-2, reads EAEVAQSPRYKITEKSQAVAFWCDPISGHATLYWYRQILGQGPELLVQFQDESVVDDSQLPKDRFSAERLKGVDSTLKIQPAELGDSAMYLCASSWSAGDHYGYTFGSGTRLTVV.

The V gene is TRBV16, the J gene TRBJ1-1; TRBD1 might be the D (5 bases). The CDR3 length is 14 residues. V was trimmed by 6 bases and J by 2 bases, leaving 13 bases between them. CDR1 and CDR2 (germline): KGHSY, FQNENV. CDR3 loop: CASSPDSANTEAFF. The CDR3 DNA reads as TGTGCCAGCAGTCCCGACAGTGCTAACACTGAAGCTTTCTTT.

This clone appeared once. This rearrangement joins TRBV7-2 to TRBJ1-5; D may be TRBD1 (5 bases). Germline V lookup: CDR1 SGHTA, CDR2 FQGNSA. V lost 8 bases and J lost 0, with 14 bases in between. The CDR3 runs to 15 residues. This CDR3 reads CASSLGENSNQPQHF. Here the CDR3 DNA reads TGTGCCAGCTCACTAGGGGAAAATAGCAATCAGCCCCAGCATTTT.